These 7 T cell receptor beta chains were all obtained from the same sample, sequenced in a study of response to subunit inactivated influenza vaccine. MiXCR, run by TCRdb on the RT-PCR reads, gives a single entry per CDR3 protein. The sample yields about 570,000 distinct CDR3 sequences, around 11% seen once. These data were also filed under a second study, of T cells expressing NK-cell markers. That publication notes: It was by 5'RACE template switching with UMIs that TCR beta cDNA was made.

Sequences were derived from PBMCs from blood, sampled on the day of vaccination. Receptors originate from a man aged 50 to 60 who received an inactivated influenza vaccine.

This sequence joins TRBV5-6 and TRBJ2-3, with 12 positions matching TRBD2. The V and J ends lost 0 bases and 3 bases, in that order; junction bases with no gene match: 8. CDR1 is SGHDT and CDR2 is YYEEEE in the germline V gene. The CDR3 has 18 residues. The CDR3 DNA reads TGTGCCAGCAGCTTGGCGGTCCTAGCGGGGGGGCGGACAGATACGCAGTATTTT. Encoded protein: CASSLAVLAGGRTDTQYF.

The chain's CDR3 is CASSSGQGGPGEQYF. The CDR3, as DNA: TGCGCCAGCAGCTCTGGACAGGGGGGTCCGGGCGAGCAGTACTTC. V gene TRBV5-1 combines with J gene TRBJ2-7, with TRBD1 matching over 10 bases. Germline values: CDR1 SGHRS, CDR2 YFSETQ. The V and J ends lost 3 bases and 6 bases, in that order; junction bases with no gene match: 9. The CDR3 spans 15 residues.

This clonotype was counted between two and nine times. The rearrangement uses TRBV13 and TRBJ1-3; D might be TRBD1 (5 bases). This CDR3 is built from 14 residues. The ends were cut back, 4 bases at V and 0 bases at J, with 7 bases in the middle. CDR1 and CDR2 (germline): PRHDT, FYEKMQ (reference sequence). CDR3: CASSWGISGNTIYF. CDR3 sequence (DNA): TGTGCCAGCAGCTGGGGGATCTCTGGAAACACCATATATTTT. The variable domain in full, completed from reference TRBV13 and TRBJ1-3, reads AAGVIQSPRHLIKEKRETATLKCYPIPRHDTVYWYQQGPGQDPQFLISFYEKMQSDKGSIPDRFSAQQFSDYHSELNMSSLELGDSALYFCASSWGISGNTIYFGEGSWLTVV.

This clonotype occurred a few times. The V and J genes are TRBV20-1 and TRBJ2-1, with a possible D match to TRBD2 (6 bases). V lost 0 bases and J lost 12, with 21 bases in between. Germline V gene data show CDR1 as DFQATT and CDR2 as SNEGSKA (reference sequence). The CDR3 contains 15 residues. The chain's CDR3 is CSARDFRLDAGRQFF. The DNA for the CDR3 is TGCAGTGCTAGAGATTTTCGGCTTGACGCGGGGAGGCAGTTCTTC.

The rearrangement links TRBV7-8 to TRBJ2-7; D is tentatively TRBD1 or TRBD2 (5 bases each). The CDR3 contains 12 residues. Germline V CDR1 and CDR2: SGHVS, FQNEAQ. V dropped 0 bases and J dropped 5 bases, with 5 bases sitting between them. The CDR3 is CASSLAGHEQYF. DNA for the CDR3: TGTGCCAGCAGCTTAGCGGGACACGAGCAGTACTTC.

This clonotype has more than one count but fewer than ten. This chain connects TRBV6-2 or TRBV6-3 to TRBJ2-7; 8 nucleotides align to TRBD2. The CDR3 loop spans 17 amino acids. Germline values: CDR1 MNHEY, CDR2 SVGEGT. V lost 7 bases, J lost 5 bases, and 19 bases stayed unmatched. The CDR3 DNA reads TGTGCCAGCACCACCCACCCCCCGAGCGGGGGCTTCAACGAGCAGTACTTC. Translation gives CASTTHPPSGGFNEQYF.

This clonotype was picked up a small number of times. This chain links TRBV6-2 or TRBV6-3 with TRBJ2-1, with 10 bases identical to TRBD2. Germline V lookup: CDR1 MNHEY, CDR2 SVGEGT. The CDR3 covers 15 residues. The V and J ends lost 7 bases and 3 bases, in that order; junction bases with no gene match: 6. The CDR3 loop is CASKLAGVGYNEQFF. In nucleotides, the CDR3 is TGTGCCAGCAAGCTAGCGGGAGTAGGCTACAATGAGCAGTTCTTC.